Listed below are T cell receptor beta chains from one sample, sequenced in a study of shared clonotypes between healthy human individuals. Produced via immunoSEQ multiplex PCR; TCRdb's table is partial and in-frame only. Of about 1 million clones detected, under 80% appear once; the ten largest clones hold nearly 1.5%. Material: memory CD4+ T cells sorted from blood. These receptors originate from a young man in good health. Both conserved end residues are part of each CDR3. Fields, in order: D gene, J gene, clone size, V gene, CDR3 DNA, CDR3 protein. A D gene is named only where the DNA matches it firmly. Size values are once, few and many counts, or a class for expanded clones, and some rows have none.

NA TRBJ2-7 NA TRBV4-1 TGCGCCAGCAGCTTATACCGGGATACCTACGAGCAGTACTTC CASSLYRDTYEQYF
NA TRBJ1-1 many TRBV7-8 TGTGCCAGCAGCTTAGGTGAGAGGGCTGAAGCTTTCTTT CASSLGERAEAFF
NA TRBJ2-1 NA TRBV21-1 TGTGCCAGCAGCAACAGGTGGGAGGACAATGAGCAGTTCTTC CASSNRWEDNEQFF
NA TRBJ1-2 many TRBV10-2 TGCGCCAGCAGTAGGACAACCAACTATGGCTACACCTTC CASSRTTNYGYTF
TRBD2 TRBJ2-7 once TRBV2 TGTGCCAGCAGTGAAACGGCTAGCGGGGGGAGACGGCAGTACTTC CASSETASGGRRQYF
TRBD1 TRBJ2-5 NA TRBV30 TGTGCCTGGCTTGGACAGGGGGCATTCGGAAAGACCCAGTACTTC CAWLGQGAFGKTQYF
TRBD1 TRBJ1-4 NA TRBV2 TGTGCCAGCAGGACCGGGACAGCTGGTGAAAAACTGTTTTTT CASRTGTAGEKLFF
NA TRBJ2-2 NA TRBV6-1 TGTGCCAGCAGTGTCGGGACACCGAACACCGGGGAGCTGTTTTTT CASSVGTPNTGELFF
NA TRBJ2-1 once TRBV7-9 TGTGCCAGCAGCTTAGCAGACAAGGTTCGCGGGCTTCGGTTCTTC CASSLADKVRGLRFF
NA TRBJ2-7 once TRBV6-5 TGTGCCAGCAGGAGGAGAGGGGACGTGTACGAGCAGTACTTC CASRRRGDVYEQYF